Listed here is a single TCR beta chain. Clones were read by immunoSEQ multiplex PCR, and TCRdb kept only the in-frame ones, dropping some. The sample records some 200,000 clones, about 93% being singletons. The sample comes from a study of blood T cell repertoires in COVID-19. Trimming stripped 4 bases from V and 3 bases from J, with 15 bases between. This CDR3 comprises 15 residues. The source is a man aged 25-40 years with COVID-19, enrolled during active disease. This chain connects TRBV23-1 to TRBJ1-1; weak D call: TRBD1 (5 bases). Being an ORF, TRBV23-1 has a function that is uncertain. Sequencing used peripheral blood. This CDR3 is CASSLFHETDTEAFF. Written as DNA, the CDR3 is TGCGCCAGCAGTCTGTTCCACGAGACAGACACTGAAGCTTTCTTT.